This TCR beta chain derives from a study of CD8 T cells in Susac syndrome. Negative isolation yielded CD8+ and CD4+ T cells; FACS enriched TEMRA cells. An input of about 0.5 to 1 ug of RNA was subjected to reverse transcription using random hexamers. Amplification of TCR beta CDR3 was carried out by immunoSEQ multiplex PCR, which covered 54 Vbeta and 13 Jbeta segments. TCRdb ran MiXCR on the immunoSEQ multiplex PCR reads and lists one entry per CDR3 protein. The sample consists of about 130,000 distinct CDR3 sequences, about 90% of them appearing once. With 2 bases removed from V and 0 bases from J, the gap between germline ends came to 11 bases. Germline values: CDR1 SEHNR, CDR2 FQNEAQ (reference sequence). The CDR3 covers 15 residues.

Sample: CD8+ T cells from PBMCs. This sequence originates from a human donor with multiple sclerosis. The rearrangement links TRBV7-9 to TRBJ2-7, with D possibly matching TRBD2 (5 bases). The CDR3 region is CASSLSQRSSYEQYF. CDR3 coding DNA: TGTGCCAGCAGCTTAAGCCAGCGGTCCTCCTACGAGCAGTACTTC.